Reported below is one TCR beta chain. Its recognized antigen is unknown. No qualities accompany the bases; no much larger clone lies one base away. Collaborating institutions collected whole blood in K2EDTA tubes following their own protocols. For TCRbeta analysis, collaborators shipped samples as frozen whole blood, isolated PBMCs, or DNA extracted from either of those sample types. The entry originates in a study of blood T cell repertoires in COVID-19 (dated by TCRdb to about 2020). With regard to the full study: Collaborator samples came from the United States, Italy and Spain and covered acute and convalescent phases of COVID-19. The samples were drawn from two sources: the first 160 participants of the ongoing ImmuneRACE study, and over 950 subjects contributed by 6 global collaborators. Where HLA class I and class II types were available, the types were taken from metadata supplied by the sample provider, not from assay-based typing. The sample metadata nearly always contained a de-identified subject ID, COVID-19 status, age in years and sex. The repertoires were released in a freely available public database meant as a resource for research on the immune response to SARS-CoV-2. The prospective study material was composed of cDNA or gDNA derived from T cells, B-cell-depleted T cells, or PBMCs. Subjects who had been exposed to COVID-19, were actively infected with it, or had recovered from it provided the deeply sampled blood TCRbeta repertoires that made up the dataset.

CDR1 and CDR2, looked up from the germline V gene, are SGDLS and YYNGEE. Relative to germline, V is missing 2 bases and J is missing 6 bases, with 8 bases of the junction outside any gene match. Taken from cysteine to phenylalanine, the CDR3 has 14 residues. The kept DNA is CDR3 alone, 42 bases in frame from the first base. The immunoSEQ Assay, a bias-controlled multiplex PCR, was used to amplify TCRbeta CDR3 regions from genomic DNA. The source study handled its data this way. The number of nucleated cells in each sample was estimated from the amplification of reference gene primers within the assay. Sequence reads were collapsed and filtered to measure the absolute abundance of every unique TCRbeta CDR3 rearrangement. For each sample, productive Simpson clonality was calculated as the square root of Simpson's diversity index over productive rearrangements. Not all clones reach the TCRdb copy of this immuneACCESS table, which keeps in-frame sequences only. Checked studies attribute under half of the gap to unresolved V genes and leave the rest unexplained. V and J calls and clone size are those listed in that table; D and trimming were worked out from the DNA. Across this sample there are some 200,000 clones, with around 82% seen only once. Around 13% of the sample goes to the ten largest clones.

The paper as a whole reports these results and caveats: The amount of clinical and demographic metadata varied by source and participant and was provided uncurated.

The TCR comes from a human donor in a cohort sampled during active COVID-19. The material sequenced was peripheral blood. The chain links TRBV9 with TRBJ2-7; TRBD1 fits 7 bases in the junction. The CDR3 reads CASSVQGESTEQYF. The DNA is TGTGCCAGCAGCGTCCAGGGGGAATCAACCGAGCAGTACTTC.